This T cell receptor (beta chain) was documented in a study of blood T cell repertoires in COVID-19 (dated by TCRdb to 2020 to 2021). Concerning the study at large: Samples from collaborators originated in the United States, Italy and Spain and spanned both the acute and convalescent phases of COVID-19. The material from the prospective study consisted of cDNA or gDNA derived from T cells, B-cell-depleted T cells, or PBMCs. Subjects who had been exposed to COVID-19, were actively infected with it, or had recovered from it provided the deeply sampled blood TCRbeta repertoires that made up the dataset. The repertoires were made available in a free public database intended to serve as a resource for research on the immune response to SARS-CoV-2. Samples were obtained from the ongoing ImmuneRACE study (first 160 participants) and from 1,254 subjects provided by 6 global collaborators. Nearly every sample came with metadata listing a de-identified subject ID, COVID-19 status, age in years and sex. Where available, HLA class I and class II types were taken from metadata supplied by the sample provider and were not determined by assay-based typing. The research as a whole found: The amount of clinical and demographic metadata varied by source and participant and was provided uncurated.

Each collaborating institution followed its own protocols to collect whole blood in K2EDTA tubes. For TCRbeta analysis, collaborators shipped samples as frozen whole blood, isolated PBMCs, or DNA extracted from either of those sample types. The immunoSEQ Assay, a bias-controlled multiplex PCR, was used to amplify TCRbeta CDR3 regions from genomic DNA. The authors processed their data as follows. Nucleated cell counts per sample were estimated from amplification of reference gene primers within the assay. To quantify the absolute abundance of each unique TCRbeta CDR3 rearrangement, sequence reads were collapsed and filtered. For each sample, productive Simpson clonality was calculated by taking the square root of Simpson's diversity index across productive rearrangements. TCRdb's version of the immuneACCESS table is confined to in-frame rearrangements and falls short of the full clone set. An unresolved V gene accounts for under half of the shortfall where checked; the remainder is of unknown origin. V and J calls and clone size are as listed in that table; D and trimming were resolved from the DNA. The sample data list around 78,000 clones, and over 75% of these were observed just once. 5.8% of the sample goes to the ten largest clones.

Measured from the cysteine to the phenylalanine, the CDR3 is 15 residues long. CDR3 DNA only is kept here, 45 bases in frame from base 1. From V the trimming removes 0 bases and from J it removes 5 bases, while the gene matches leave 6 bases of the junction unaccounted for. CDR1 and CDR2 are drawn from the germline V gene: SGDLS, YYNGEE. Comments on this clone: Its specific antigen is unknown. No quality values exist for individual bases; no much larger clone is one base distant.

Sample: peripheral blood. Recombination connected TRBV9 to TRBJ2-3; TRBD1 aligns with 7 central bases. The source of this sequence is a man in his forties or fifties with active COVID-19. CDR3 region: CASSVEDRAGDTQYF. Here is the DNA: TGTGCCAGCAGCGTAGAAGACAGGGCGGGAGATACGCAGTATTTT.